A selection of T cell receptor beta chains follows, all from one sample in a study of shared clonotypes between healthy human individuals. The protocol was immunoSEQ multiplex PCR, while the TCRdb copy is restricted to in-frame clones and leaves out a portion. There are about 2.3 million clones in the sample; more than 80% occur only once, and 0.35% to 0.5% lies in the top ten. Input material: naive CD4+ T cells from PBMCs. The receptors derive from a man younger than 35 in good health. Some clones in this sample may be carry-over from other donors' samples. The CDR3 runs from the conserved cysteine through the conserved F or W. Each record gives: CDR3 protein, CDR3 DNA, clone size, V gene, D gene, J gene. A D gene is named only where the DNA matches it firmly. The size of a clone is reported for some rows only, either as once, few or many, or as a class for expanded clones.

CDR3aa: CASSLIGRTEAFF
CDR3nt: TGTGCCAGCAGCCTTATTGGTCGCACTGAAGCTTTCTTT
abundance: NA
v_gene: TRBV6-6
d_gene: NA
j_gene: TRBJ1-1

CDR3aa: CASSENQGYQPQHF
CDR3nt: TGTGCCAGCAGTGAAAACCAGGGGTATCAGCCCCAGCATTTT
abundance: NA
v_gene: TRBV2
d_gene: NA
j_gene: TRBJ1-5

CDR3aa: CASRSPSETGGTGELFF
CDR3nt: TGTGCCAGCAGGTCTCCTAGCGAGACCGGCGGGACCGGGGAGCTGTTTTTT
abundance: NA
v_gene: TRBV28
d_gene: NA
j_gene: TRBJ2-2

CDR3aa: CASSPLGISNQPQHF
CDR3nt: TGCGCCAGCAGCCCCTTGGGCATTAGCAATCAGCCCCAGCATTTT
abundance: few
v_gene: TRBV4-1
d_gene: NA
j_gene: TRBJ1-5

CDR3aa: CAWSSRGRLEQYF
CDR3nt: TGTGCCTGGAGTTCCAGGGGGCGTTTGGAGCAGTACTTC
abundance: NA
v_gene: TRBV30
d_gene: TRBD1
j_gene: TRBJ2-7

CDR3aa: CASSSGLYTGELFF
CDR3nt: TGCGCCAGCAGCTCAGGACTCTACACCGGGGAGCTGTTTTTT
abundance: NA
v_gene: TRBV5-1
d_gene: NA
j_gene: TRBJ2-2

CDR3aa: CASSLGGAPYEQYF
CDR3nt: TGTGCCAGCAGCTTAGGCGGAGCCCCCTACGAGCAGTACTTC
abundance: NA
v_gene: TRBV7-3
d_gene: NA
j_gene: TRBJ2-7

CDR3aa: CARMTGLRDIQYF
CDR3nt: TGTGCCAGGATGACAGGGTTAAGGGACATTCAGTACTTC
abundance: NA
v_gene: TRBV19
d_gene: TRBD1
j_gene: TRBJ2-4

CDR3aa: CASSPRQGDQPQHF
CDR3nt: TGTGCCAGCTCACCGAGGCAGGGTGATCAGCCCCAGCATTTT
abundance: NA
v_gene: TRBV18
d_gene: NA
j_gene: TRBJ1-5

CDR3aa: CASDRAQETQYF
CDR3nt: TGTGCCAGTGACAGGGCCCAAGAGACCCAGTACTTC
abundance: NA
v_gene: TRBV2
d_gene: TRBD1
j_gene: TRBJ2-5

CDR3aa: CASSLQGVNTEAFF
CDR3nt: TGTGCCAGCAGTTTACAAGGGGTGAACACTGAAGCTTTCTTT
abundance: NA
v_gene: TRBV28
d_gene: NA
j_gene: TRBJ1-1

CDR3aa: CATSRVRTDYEQYF
CDR3nt: TGTGCCACCAGCAGAGTTAGGACAGATTACGAGCAGTACTTC
abundance: once
v_gene: TRBV15
d_gene: NA
j_gene: TRBJ2-7

CDR3aa: CSVGLRWGFDSEAFF
CDR3nt: TGCAGCGTTGGATTGCGCTGGGGCTTTGACTCTGAAGCTTTCTTT
abundance: NA
v_gene: TRBV29-1
d_gene: NA
j_gene: TRBJ1-1

CDR3aa: CATSRAGGYTGELFF
CDR3nt: TGTGCCACCAGCAGAGCGGGCGGCTACACCGGGGAGCTGTTTTTT
abundance: few
v_gene: TRBV15
d_gene: NA
j_gene: TRBJ2-2

CDR3aa: CASSLASYEQYF
CDR3nt: TGTGCCAGCAGTTTGGCTTCCTACGAGCAGTACTTC
abundance: NA
v_gene: TRBV28
d_gene: NA
j_gene: TRBJ2-7

CDR3aa: CASSRGTVRTGELFF
CDR3nt: TGCGCCAGCAGCCGGGGGACCGTCCGGACCGGGGAGCTGTTTTTT
abundance: once
v_gene: TRBV5-1
d_gene: NA
j_gene: TRBJ2-2

CDR3aa: CASSLLPGQKNIQYF
CDR3nt: TGCGCCAGCAGCCTCCTGCCCGGACAGAAAAACATTCAGTACTTC
abundance: NA
v_gene: TRBV5-1
d_gene: NA
j_gene: TRBJ2-4

CDR3aa: CASRRTGFYEQYF
CDR3nt: TGTGCCAGCCGACGGACAGGCTTCTACGAGCAGTACTTC
abundance: NA
v_gene: TRBV6-5
d_gene: TRBD1
j_gene: TRBJ2-7

CDR3aa: CASSYSGQVNYGYTF
CDR3nt: TGTGCCAGCAGCTACTCGGGACAGGTCAACTATGGCTACACCTTC
abundance: NA
v_gene: TRBV6-5
d_gene: TRBD1
j_gene: TRBJ1-2

CDR3aa: CASSPQGASSGYEQYF
CDR3nt: TGCGCCAGCAGCCCACAGGGGGCTTCTAGCGGCTACGAGCAGTACTTC
abundance: NA
v_gene: TRBV5-1
d_gene: TRBD1
j_gene: TRBJ2-7

CDR3aa: CASTEGGGGQPQHF
CDR3nt: TGTGCCAGCACCGAAGGAGGGGGAGGTCAGCCCCAGCATTTT
abundance: NA
v_gene: TRBV7-2
d_gene: NA
j_gene: TRBJ1-5

CDR3aa: CASSPRTSGTDTQYF
CDR3nt: TGTGCCAGCAGCCCCAGGACTAGCGGGACAGATACGCAGTATTTT
abundance: NA
v_gene: TRBV7-3
d_gene: TRBD2
j_gene: TRBJ2-3

CDR3aa: CARRTNYGYTF
CDR3nt: TGTGCCCGGAGGACTAACTATGGCTACACCTTC
abundance: NA
v_gene: TRBV27
d_gene: NA
j_gene: TRBJ1-2

CDR3aa: CASSLESPNYGYTF
CDR3nt: TGCGCCAGCAGCTTGGAGTCCCCTAACTATGGCTACACCTTC
abundance: NA
v_gene: TRBV5-1
d_gene: NA
j_gene: TRBJ1-2

CDR3aa: CSATTGQETQYF
CDR3nt: TGCAGCGCAACGACAGGACAAGAGACCCAGTACTTC
abundance: NA
v_gene: TRBV29-1
d_gene: NA
j_gene: TRBJ2-5

CDR3aa: CAISSTDGSGNTIYF
CDR3nt: TGTGCCATCAGTTCCACAGATGGATCTGGAAACACCATATATTTT
abundance: NA
v_gene: TRBV10-3
d_gene: NA
j_gene: TRBJ1-3

CDR3aa: CASSLRRSNYGYTF
CDR3nt: TGTGCCAGCAGCTTGAGGCGGTCTAACTATGGCTACACCTTC
abundance: NA
v_gene: TRBV5-8
d_gene: NA
j_gene: TRBJ1-2

CDR3aa: CASSLEGTSGRRFDTQYF
CDR3nt: TGTGCCAGCAGCTTGGAAGGGACTAGCGGGAGGAGGTTTGATACGCAGTATTTT
abundance: NA
v_gene: TRBV7-9
d_gene: TRBD2
j_gene: TRBJ2-3

CDR3aa: CASSAPTTQETQYF
CDR3nt: TGTGCCAGCAGCGCCCCGACGACGCAAGAGACCCAGTACTTC
abundance: NA
v_gene: TRBV28
d_gene: NA
j_gene: TRBJ2-5

CDR3aa: CASSSQGTAFF
CDR3nt: TGTGCCAGCAGCTCACAGGGGACAGCTTTCTTT
abundance: NA
v_gene: TRBV28
d_gene: TRBD1
j_gene: TRBJ1-1

CDR3aa: CASHSAGMNTEAFF
CDR3nt: TGCGCCAGCCACTCGGCAGGGATGAACACTGAAGCTTTCTTT
abundance: NA
v_gene: TRBV5-1
d_gene: NA
j_gene: TRBJ1-1

CDR3aa: CASSLWTSGRRTDTQYF
CDR3nt: TGCGCCAGCAGCCTCTGGACTAGCGGGAGACGGACAGATACGCAGTATTTT
abundance: NA
v_gene: TRBV5-1
d_gene: TRBD2
j_gene: TRBJ2-3

CDR3aa: CSVELLDDEQYF
CDR3nt: TGCAGCGTTGAGCTGCTAGATGACGAGCAGTACTTC
abundance: once
v_gene: TRBV29-1
d_gene: NA
j_gene: TRBJ2-7

CDR3aa: CAISEGQQTQYF
CDR3nt: TGTGCCATCAGTGAGGGGCAGCAGACCCAGTACTTC
abundance: once
v_gene: TRBV10-3
d_gene: NA
j_gene: TRBJ2-5

CDR3aa: CASSPFGTRDRQYF
CDR3nt: TGTGCCAGCAGCCCCTTCGGGACCAGGGATCGGCAGTACTTC
abundance: NA
v_gene: TRBV11-2
d_gene: NA
j_gene: TRBJ2-7

CDR3aa: CASSLALAPSYNEQFF
CDR3nt: TGCGCCAGCAGCTTGGCCCTAGCGCCCTCCTACAATGAGCAGTTCTTC
abundance: once
v_gene: TRBV5-1
d_gene: NA
j_gene: TRBJ2-1

CDR3aa: CASSEATGGLRVQETQYF
CDR3nt: TGTGCCAGCAGCGAAGCGACAGGGGGCCTTAGGGTCCAAGAGACCCAGTACTTC
abundance: NA
v_gene: TRBV21-1
d_gene: NA
j_gene: TRBJ2-5

CDR3aa: CASSEKLGREGFTGELFF
CDR3nt: TGTGCCAGCAGTGAAAAGCTTGGGCGGGAGGGCTTCACCGGGGAGCTGTTTTTT
abundance: NA
v_gene: TRBV25-1
d_gene: TRBD2
j_gene: TRBJ2-2

CDR3aa: CASSETPRGGITGELFF
CDR3nt: TGCGCCAGCAGTGAGACCCCCCGGGGAGGGATCACCGGGGAGCTGTTTTTT
abundance: NA
v_gene: TRBV10-1
d_gene: TRBD2
j_gene: TRBJ2-2

CDR3aa: CASSWAGLASTDTQYF
CDR3nt: TGCGCCAGCAGCTGGGCGGGACTAGCGAGCACAGATACGCAGTATTTT
abundance: NA
v_gene: TRBV5-1
d_gene: TRBD2
j_gene: TRBJ2-3

CDR3aa: CASSLGGGINEQFF
CDR3nt: TGCGCCAGCAGCTTGGGAGGGGGTATCAATGAGCAGTTCTTC
abundance: NA
v_gene: TRBV5-1
d_gene: NA
j_gene: TRBJ2-1

CDR3aa: CASSLEQEGDEQFF
CDR3nt: TGCGCCAGCAGCTTGGAGCAGGAGGGGGATGAGCAGTTCTTC
abundance: NA
v_gene: TRBV5-1
d_gene: NA
j_gene: TRBJ2-1

CDR3aa: CATRLGARLYEQYF
CDR3nt: TGTGCTACACGATTGGGGGCGCGCCTCTACGAGCAGTACTTC
abundance: NA
v_gene: TRBV27
d_gene: NA
j_gene: TRBJ2-7

CDR3aa: CASTGRLTSYEQYF
CDR3nt: TGTGCCAGCACCGGACGCCTAACCTCGTACGAGCAGTACTTC
abundance: NA
v_gene: TRBV6-6
d_gene: NA
j_gene: TRBJ2-7

CDR3aa: CASSVGLTVGGEQFF
CDR3nt: TGTGCCAGCAGCGTAGGACTCACGGTGGGGGGTGAGCAGTTCTTC
abundance: NA
v_gene: TRBV9
d_gene: NA
j_gene: TRBJ2-1

CDR3aa: CASSEGGRGDTIYF
CDR3nt: TGTGCCAGCAGTGAAGGGGGAAGGGGGGACACCATATATTTT
abundance: NA
v_gene: TRBV2
d_gene: NA
j_gene: TRBJ1-3

CDR3aa: CASSLEGTSRSYNEQFF
CDR3nt: TGTGCCAGCAGCTTAGAGGGGACTAGCCGATCATACAATGAGCAGTTCTTC
abundance: NA
v_gene: TRBV11-3
d_gene: TRBD2
j_gene: TRBJ2-1

CDR3aa: CASSVTGDQPQHF
CDR3nt: TGTGCCAGCAGCGTTACAGGGGATCAGCCCCAGCATTTT
abundance: NA
v_gene: TRBV9
d_gene: TRBD1
j_gene: TRBJ1-5

CDR3aa: CASRYMGVNTEAFF
CDR3nt: TGTGCCAGCAGATACATGGGGGTGAACACTGAAGCTTTCTTT
abundance: NA
v_gene: TRBV11-1
d_gene: NA
j_gene: TRBJ1-1

CDR3aa: CASSPATSGLYNEQFF
CDR3nt: TGCGCCAGCAGCCCTGCGACTAGCGGACTGTACAATGAGCAGTTCTTC
abundance: NA
v_gene: TRBV5-1
d_gene: TRBD2
j_gene: TRBJ2-1

CDR3aa: CASSQDEGTGELFF
CDR3nt: TGTGCCAGCAGCCAAGATGAGGGCACCGGGGAGCTGTTTTTT
abundance: NA
v_gene: TRBV4-2
d_gene: NA
j_gene: TRBJ2-2

CDR3aa: CASSQTAYRSYNEQFF
CDR3nt: TGCGCCAGCAGCCAAACAGCCTACCGCTCCTACAATGAGCAGTTCTTC
abundance: once
v_gene: TRBV4-3
d_gene: NA
j_gene: TRBJ2-1

CDR3aa: CASSRSTSGAGGNNEQFF
CDR3nt: TGTGCCAGCTCACGGTCCACAAGTGGGGCGGGAGGAAACAATGAGCAGTTCTTC
abundance: NA
v_gene: TRBV18
d_gene: TRBD2
j_gene: TRBJ2-1

CDR3aa: CASRRLSASGYTF
CDR3nt: TGTGCCAGCAGGAGACTTTCCGCTTCGGGATACACCTTC
abundance: once
v_gene: TRBV28
d_gene: NA
j_gene: TRBJ1-2

CDR3aa: CASSLTTDQPQHF
CDR3nt: TGTGCCAGCAGCTTAACGACCGATCAGCCCCAGCATTTT
abundance: few
v_gene: TRBV7-8
d_gene: NA
j_gene: TRBJ1-5

CDR3aa: CASSEGSSLRTDTQYF
CDR3nt: TGTGCCAGCAGTGAAGGGTCCTCCCTTAGGACAGATACGCAGTATTTT
abundance: NA
v_gene: TRBV6-1
d_gene: NA
j_gene: TRBJ2-3

CDR3aa: CASSPGGGATDTQYF
CDR3nt: TGTGCCAGCAGCCCCGGCGGGGGGGCCACAGATACGCAGTATTTT
abundance: NA
v_gene: TRBV5-4
d_gene: TRBD2
j_gene: TRBJ2-3